These T cell receptor beta chains were read from a single sample in a study of breast tumors, draining lymph nodes, adjacent tissues. MiXCR was run by TCRdb on the multiplex PCR reads, yielding one entry per CDR3 protein. The sample lists around 110,000 distinct CDR3 sequences; 30% were seen once. The sample was axillary lymph node tissue. Every receptor here comes from a female donor with breast cancer. Some clones in this sample may be carry-over from other donors' samples. The CDR3 runs from the conserved cysteine through the conserved F or W. D genes are given only for firm matches. A clone size is listed for some rows: how often the clone was seen (once, few, many), or a class if it is expanded.

j_call v_call cdr3_length clone_size d_call cdr3_aa cdr3_nt
TRBJ2-2 TRBV20-1 14 . . CSARVTGGPGELFF TGCAGTGCTAGAGTAACAGGCGGCCCCGGGGAGCTGTTTTTT
TRBJ2-1 TRBV20-1 15 many . CSATRVPSSYNEQFF TGCAGTGCGACCAGGGTTCCAAGCTCCTACAATGAGCAGTTCTTC
TRBJ2-1 TRBV29-1 14 many . CSVAQSNRYNEQFF TGCAGCGTCGCGCAGAGTAATAGATACAATGAGCAGTTCTTC
TRBJ2-7 TRBV24-1 19 many . CATSDFSLGQGQPPGEQYF TGTGCCACCAGTGATTTCTCTTTGGGCCAAGGTCAGCCCCCGGGGGAGCAGTACTTC
TRBJ2-7 TRBV7-2 15 many TRBD2 CASSAGLAGAYEQYF TGTGCCAGCAGCGCGGGACTAGCGGGCGCCTACGAGCAGTACTTC
TRBJ1-3 TRBV18 13 many . CASSPNIGNTIYF TGTGCCAGCTCACCAAATATTGGAAACACCATATATTTT
TRBJ1-6 TRBV5-4 16 many . CASSLARQGYNSPLHF TGTGCCAGCAGCTTGGCCCGTCAGGGGTATAATTCACCCCTCCACTTT
TRBJ1-6 TRBV9 16 once . CASSVSGPGNNSPLHF TGTGCCAGCAGCGTATCAGGGCCAGGGAATAATTCACCCCTCCACTTT
TRBJ2-5 TRBV19 14 many . CASSIPDSQETQYF TGTGCCAGTAGTATCCCGGACAGCCAAGAGACCCAGTACTTC
TRBJ2-7 TRBV7-2 16 many TRBD2 CASSPEWVAGAYEQYF TGTGCCAGCAGCCCAGAGTGGGTAGCGGGGGCCTACGAGCAGTACTTC
TRBJ1-3 TRBV3-2 17 many . CASSQDMPGSSGNTIYF TGTGCCAGCAGCCAAGATATGCCGGGGAGCTCTGGAAACACCATATATTTT
TRBJ2-7 TRBV12-3/TRBV12-4 15 many TRBD1 CASSPGTGHSYEQYF TGTGCCAGCAGTCCGGGGACAGGTCATTCCTACGAGCAGTACTTC
TRBJ2-1 TRBV27 11 many . CASRLGGEQFF TGTGCCAGCAGGCTAGGGGGTGAGCAGTTCTTC
TRBJ1-5 TRBV6-1 15 many . CASSVRGVRNQPQHF TGTGCCAGCAGTGTCCGAGGGGTGAGGAATCAGCCCCAGCATTTT
TRBJ2-3 TRBV10-3 17 . TRBD2 CATSDAGTSGTTDTQYF TGTGCCACCAGTGACGCCGGGACTAGCGGGACCACAGATACGCAGTATTTT
TRBJ2-3 TRBV15 16 many TRBD2 CATSRVGGSVTDTQYF TGTGCCACCAGCAGAGTAGGCGGGAGCGTCACAGATACGCAGTATTTT
TRBJ2-7 TRBV10-3 13 many . CAISESEGHEQYF TGTGCCATCAGTGAGTCAGAGGGCCACGAGCAGTACTTC
TRBJ2-7 TRBV20-1 13 . TRBD1 CSVGTGGRDEQYF TGCAGTGTCGGGACAGGGGGCAGGGACGAGCAGTACTTC
TRBJ1-5 TRBV19 16 many TRBD1 CASSDRQGSSNQPQHF TGTGCCAGTAGTGACAGACAGGGTAGCAGCAATCAGCCCCAGCATTTT
TRBJ2-3 TRBV6-5 15 many TRBD1 CASSHQGAGTDTQYF TGTGCCAGCAGTCACCAGGGGGCCGGTACAGATACGCAGTATTTT
TRBJ1-6 TRBV7-9 14 . . CASSLGAGHSPLHF TGTGCCAGCAGCTTAGGGGCGGGGCACTCACCCCTCCACTTT
TRBJ2-7 TRBV19 14 many . CASTPQPGPGEQYF TGTGCCAGTACCCCTCAGCCAGGGCCGGGCGAGCAGTACTTC
TRBJ1-3 TRBV20-1 15 . . CSAYDRNTYGYTIYF TGCAGTGCTTATGACAGAAACACCTATGGCTACACCATATATTTT
TRBJ2-5 TRBV11-3 14 many TRBD2 CASSLGGLQETQYF TGTGCCAGCAGCTTAGGGGGACTACAAGAGACCCAGTACTTC
TRBJ2-5 TRBV5-5 15 . . CASSSGRPGGGTQYF TGTGCCAGCAGCTCAGGGCGGCCGGGGGGCGGGACCCAGTACTTC
TRBJ2-7 TRBV20-1 15 . TRBD1 CSARGDRGQGYEQYF TGCAGTGCTAGAGGAGATCGAGGACAGGGTTACGAGCAGTACTTC
TRBJ2-5 TRBV6-6 12 many . CASSHGGETQYF TGTGCCAGCAGTCACGGCGGGGAGACCCAGTACTTC
TRBJ2-5 TRBV7-2 11 . . CASSVKETQYF TGTGCCAGCAGCGTCAAGGAGACCCAGTACTTC
TRBJ1-2 TRBV5-1 14 many . CASSWGEANYGYTF TGCGCCAGCAGCTGGGGCGAAGCTAACTATGGCTACACCTTC
TRBJ2-3 TRBV20-1 17 many TRBD1 CSARGLGTGIGTDTQYF TGCAGTGCTAGAGGTTTGGGGACAGGGATAGGCACAGATACGCAGTATTTT
TRBJ1-3 TRBV9 15 . TRBD1 CASSVPGTDGNTIYF TGTGCCAGCAGCGTACCCGGGACAGACGGAAACACCATATATTTT
TRBJ1-6 TRBV7-2 17 many TRBD1 CASSPLGSPGGRSPLHF TGTGCCAGCAGCCCACTAGGGAGCCCAGGGGGTAGATCACCCCTCCACTTT
TRBJ1-5 TRBV7-9 14 . . CASRLGTQKTPHFF TGTGCCAGCAGATTGGGGACCCAAAAGACCCCCCACTTTTTT
TRBJ2-3 TRBV12-3/TRBV12-4 15 many . CASSLGGLGAATQYF TGTGCCAGCAGTTTAGGGGGGCTGGGGGCGGCTACGCAGTATTTT
TRBJ2-3 TRBV2 16 many . CASSQRDTVGGDTQYF TGTGCCAGCAGTCAAAGGGACACCGTGGGAGGTGATACGCAGTATTTT
TRBJ2-1 TRBV7-9 13 many . CASSPPVSNEQFF TGTGCCAGCAGCCCGCCCGTGTCCAATGAGCAGTTCTTC
TRBJ2-1 TRBV9 16 many TRBD2 CASSPIGLAGVYEQFF TGTGCCAGCAGCCCAATTGGACTAGCGGGGGTATATGAGCAGTTCTTC
TRBJ2-3 TRBV2 14 many TRBD1 CASGADRGLDTQYF TGTGCCAGCGGGGCAGACAGGGGGTTGGATACGCAGTATTTT
TRBJ2-3 TRBV10-3 13 many TRBD1 CAISQGATDTQYF TGTGCCATCAGCCAGGGGGCAACAGATACGCAGTATTTT
TRBJ1-2 TRBV20-1 14 . . CSARDRGSSAGYTF TGCAGTGCTAGAGATCGGGGCTCCTCGGCTGGCTACACCTTC
TRBJ2-5 TRBV20-1 13 many . CSASGQFAETQYF TGCAGTGCTAGTGGACAGTTTGCGGAGACCCAGTACTTC
TRBJ2-1 TRBV6-2/TRBV6-3 15 many . CASTTGVGGYNEQFF TGTGCCAGCACCACTGGGGTGGGGGGTTACAATGAGCAGTTCTTC
TRBJ1-2 TRBV3-1 14 many . CASSQDSRGLGYTF TGTGCCAGCAGCCAAGACTCACGGGGTCTTGGCTACACCTTC
TRBJ2-7 TRBV5-1 13 many TRBD1 CASSDLQGYEQYF TGCGCCAGCAGCGATCTACAGGGGTACGAGCAGTACTTC
TRBJ1-2 TRBV7-9 12 many . CASSLDNSPTIF TGTGCCAGCAGCTTAGATAACAGCCCTACAATCTTC
TRBJ2-7 TRBV20-1 16 . . CSARVLPGAGLYEQYF TGCAGTGCTAGAGTTCTCCCCGGGGCAGGACTCTACGAGCAGTACTTC
TRBJ2-1 TRBV11-2 19 few TRBD2 CASSPTGTTGEGNYNEQFF TGTGCCAGCAGCCCGACCGGGACTACCGGGGAGGGAAACTACAATGAGCAGTTCTTC
TRBJ2-1 TRBV12-3/TRBV12-4 17 once TRBD2 CASSPLAGGVSYDEQFF TGTGCCAGCAGCCCACTAGCGGGAGGAGTGTCCTACGATGAGCAGTTCTTC
TRBJ2-4 TRBV20-1 12 many . CSATPAKNIQYF TGCAGTGCTACCCCAGCCAAAAACATTCAGTACTTC
TRBJ1-3 TRBV5-5 13 . . CASSLEARNTIYF TGTGCCAGCAGCTTGGAGGCCAGGAACACCATATATTTT
TRBJ2-1 TRBV7-9 16 many TRBD1 CASSLGQGFFYNEQFF TGTGCCAGCAGCTTAGGACAGGGGTTCTTCTACAATGAGCAGTTCTTC
TRBJ2-1 TRBV24-1 19 many TRBD2 CATSEPPTSGRAFVYEQFF TGTGCCACCAGTGAACCCCCAACTAGCGGGAGGGCCTTTGTGTATGAGCAGTTCTTC
TRBJ1-3 TRBV7-9 16 many . CASSFGGARSGNTIYF TGTGCCAGCAGCTTCGGGGGGGCAAGGTCTGGAAACACCATATATTTT
TRBJ2-3 TRBV5-1 18 . . CAGSLRGASGPVTDTQYF TGCGCCGGCAGCTTGAGGGGGGCTAGCGGCCCGGTGACAGATACGCAGTATTTT
TRBJ1-4 TRBV6-6 15 many . CASSSHRVPNEKLFF TGTGCCAGCAGTTCACACAGGGTGCCTAATGAAAAACTGTTTTTT